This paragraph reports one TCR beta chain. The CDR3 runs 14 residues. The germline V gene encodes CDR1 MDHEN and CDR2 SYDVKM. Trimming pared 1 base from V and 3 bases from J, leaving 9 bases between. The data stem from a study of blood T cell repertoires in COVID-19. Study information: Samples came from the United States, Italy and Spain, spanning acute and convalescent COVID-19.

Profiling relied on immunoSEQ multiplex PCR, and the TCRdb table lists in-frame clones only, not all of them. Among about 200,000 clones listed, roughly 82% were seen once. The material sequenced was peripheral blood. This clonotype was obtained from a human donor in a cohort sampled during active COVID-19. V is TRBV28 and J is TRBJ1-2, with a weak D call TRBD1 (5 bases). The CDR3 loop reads CASSLSVTDYGYTF. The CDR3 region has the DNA TGTGCCAGCAGTTTATCCGTGACAGACTATGGCTACACCTTC.